The 10 T cell receptor beta chains below were found in one sample sequenced in a study of blood T cell repertoires in COVID-19. This table comes from immunoSEQ multiplex PCR, and its TCRdb copy is limited to in-frame clones, with some not included. This repertoire shows 270,000 or so clones, less than 85% found once; its top ten account for 1.4% to 1.5%. What was sequenced was peripheral blood. Receptors were obtained from a human donor with COVID-19, enrolled during active disease. The donor label of this sample is uncertain.

The genes are TRBV7-2 and TRBJ2-1, with D perhaps TRBD2 (6 bases). CDR3 size: 15 residues. Germline CDR1 reads SGHTA; CDR2 reads FQGNSA. Trimming removed 4 bases at V and 7 bases at J, with 17 bases between. The CDR3: CASSSSAGSANEQFF. The CDR3 coding sequence is TGTGCCAGCAGCTCGTCAGCGGGTTCAGCGAATGAGCAGTTCTTC.

This clone was seen a handful of times. The chain uses TRBV14 and TRBJ2-7, with 8 bases matching TRBD2. This CDR3 spans 15 amino acids. The trim removed 1 base at V and 8 bases at J, leaving 10 bases unmatched. Germline values: CDR1 SGHDN, CDR2 FVKESK. CDR3 sequence reads: CASSQGSSGRRKQYF. Written as DNA, the CDR3 is TGTGCCAGCAGCCAAGGATCAAGCGGGAGACGCAAGCAGTACTTC.

In its sample, this clone was seen once. This chain joins TRBV5-1 and TRBJ2-3; 11 bases are shared with TRBD2. CDR3 length equals 17 residues. V trimming: 0 bases; J trimming: 2 bases; junction bases outside the gene matches: 5. Germline V gene lookup returns CDR1 SGHRS and CDR2 YFSETQ. CDR3 nucleotides: TGCGCCAGCAGCTTGGACAGACTAGCGGGAAACACAGATACGCAGTATTTT. Translation gives CASSLDRLAGNTDTQYF.

The gene calls are TRBV5-4 and TRBJ2-5, with a weak D call TRBD1 (6 bases). V shed 0 bases and J shed 4 bases, with 7 bases lying between them. This CDR3 region has 13 residues. Germline CDR1 reads SGHNT; CDR2 reads YYREEE (reference sequence). The CDR3 sequence: CASSLVGGETQYF. Here the CDR3 DNA reads TGTGCCAGCAGCTTGGTAGGGGGAGAGACCCAGTACTTC.

The chain couples TRBV27 to TRBJ1-5, with 9 positions matching TRBD1. The junction had 8 bases not matched to a gene; V was cut back by 6 bases and J by 5 bases. Germline V gene data show CDR1 as MNHEY and CDR2 as SMNVEV (reference sequence). This CDR3 is 15 amino acids long. The CDR3 sequence is CASRLGTGRYQPQHF. CDR3 bases: TGTGCCAGCAGGTTGGGGACAGGGAGATATCAGCCCCAGCATTTT.

The chain has TRBV19 and TRBJ2-2; 8 bases map to TRBD2. There are 16 residues in the CDR3. After removal of 5 bases from V and 4 bases from J, the junction contained 9 bases not matched to a gene. In germline, CDR1 is LNHDA, CDR2 SQIVND (reference sequence). The DNA of the CDR3 is TGTGCCAGTAGTCCCTTAGCGGGATTGGGCACCGGGGAGCTGTTTTTT. Encoded protein: CASSPLAGLGTGELFF. The full variable domain, rest sourced from reference TRBV19 and TRBJ2-2, is DGGITQSPKYLFRKEGQNVTLSCEQNLNHDAMYWYRQDPGQGLRLIYYSQIVNDFQKGDIAEGYSVSREKKESFPLTVTSAQKNPTAFYLCASSPLAGLGTGELFFGEGSRLTVL.

This sequence joins TRBV6-5 and TRBJ2-5; TRBD1 is a possible D gene (5 bases). The V gene lost 3 bases and the J gene lost 1 base, with 15 bases spanning the gap. Germline-derived CDR1 and CDR2 are MNHEY and SVGAGI. The CDR3 contains 16 residues. The CDR3 DNA reads TGTGCCAGCAGTTATTTCGGGCAGGGCTCCCAAGAGACCCAGTACTTC. Protein sequence: CASSYFGQGSQETQYF.

This clone was detected once. The chain is built from TRBV7-2 and TRBJ1-5; D gene unclear. Trimming cost V 5 bases and J 4 bases, with 6 bases left between them. The germline V gene has CDR1 SGHTA and CDR2 FQGNSA. CDR3 length equals 12 residues. The CDR3 protein is CASSDGNQPQHF. The CDR3 bases are TGTGCCAGCAGCGACGGGAATCAGCCCCAGCATTTT.

This chain uses TRBV3-1 (or the pseudogene TRBV3-2) with TRBJ2-1, with 9 positions matching TRBD1. Trimming at V came to 5 bases and at J to 2 bases, leaving 4 bases not matched to a gene. From germline, CDR1 is LGHDT and CDR2 YNNKEL (reference sequence). The CDR3 contains 15 residues. DNA for the CDR3: TGTGCCAGCAGCTCCCGGGACAGGGCCTACAATGAGCAGTTCTTC. Its protein product is CASSSRDRAYNEQFF.

The V call is TRBV5-5, the J call TRBJ2-6; 7 positions agree with TRBD1. This CDR3 is built from 17 residues. The V and J ends lost 0 bases and 0 bases, in that order; junction bases with no gene match: 3. Germline CDR1 and CDR2: SGHKS and YYEKEE (reference sequence). DNA of the CDR3: TGTGCCAGCAGCTTGGCCGGGACAGACTCTGGGGCCAACGTCCTGACTTTC. Its translation is CASSLAGTDSGANVLTF.